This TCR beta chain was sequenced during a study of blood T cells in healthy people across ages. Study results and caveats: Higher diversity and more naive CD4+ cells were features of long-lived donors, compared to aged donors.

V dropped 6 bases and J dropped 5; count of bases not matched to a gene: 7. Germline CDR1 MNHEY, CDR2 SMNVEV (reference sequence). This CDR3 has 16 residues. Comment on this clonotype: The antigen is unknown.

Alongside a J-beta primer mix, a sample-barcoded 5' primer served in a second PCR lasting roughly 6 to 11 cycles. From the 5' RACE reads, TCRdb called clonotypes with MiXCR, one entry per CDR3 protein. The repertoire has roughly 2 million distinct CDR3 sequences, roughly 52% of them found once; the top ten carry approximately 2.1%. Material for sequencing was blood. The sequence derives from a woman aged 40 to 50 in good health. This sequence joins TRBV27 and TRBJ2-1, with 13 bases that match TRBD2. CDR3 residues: CASRYTGTSGNNEQFF. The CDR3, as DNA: TGTGCCAGCAGATATACCGGGACTAGCGGGAACAATGAGCAGTTCTTC.